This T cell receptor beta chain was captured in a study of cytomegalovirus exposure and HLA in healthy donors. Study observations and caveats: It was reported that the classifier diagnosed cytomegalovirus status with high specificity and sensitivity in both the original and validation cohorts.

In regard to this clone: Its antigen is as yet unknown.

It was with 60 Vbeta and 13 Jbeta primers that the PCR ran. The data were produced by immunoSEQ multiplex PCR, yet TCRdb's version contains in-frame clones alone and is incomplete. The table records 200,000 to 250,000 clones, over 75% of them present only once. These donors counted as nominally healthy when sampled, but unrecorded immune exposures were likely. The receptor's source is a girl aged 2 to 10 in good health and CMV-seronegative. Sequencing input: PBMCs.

The CDR3 nucleotides read TGCAGTGCGGGAGTCGTGGATACGCAGTATTTT. It encodes CSAGVVDTQYF. The V gene is TRBV20-1, the J gene TRBJ2-3; TRBD2 is a possible D gene (5 bases). CDR1 is DFQATT, CDR2 SNEGSKA, per germline (reference sequence). The V and J ends lost 6 bases and 6 bases respectively, with 10 bases between them. The CDR3 has 11 residues.